What follows are 10 T cell receptor beta chains derived from one specimen sequenced in a study of a mutant IDH1 vaccine in newly diagnosed glioma. No antigens are known for them. This table comes from immunoSEQ multiplex PCR, and its TCRdb copy is limited to in-frame clones, with some not included. The sample holds under 55,000 clones, 90% to 95% seen once. Time point noted: week 11, during vaccination. All doses held 300 ug of mutant IDH1 20-mer peptide, with topical imiquimod. The starting material was PBMCs, obtained from a glioma patient whose treatment included an IDH1 peptide vaccine. These receptors originate from a man over 45 with glioma.

On this clone: The junction and the germline gene differ at one end; a read error may be behind it. The chain combines TRBV7-7 with TRBJ2-5, with D possibly matching TRBD2 (7 bases). Germline V gives CDR1 SSHAT, CDR2 FNYEAQ (reference sequence). The CDR3 loop spans 17 amino acids. In DNA form, the CDR3 reads TGTGCTAGCAGCTTAGGGGGGGGCATTACCCGTCAAGAGACCCAGTACTTC. Amino acid sequence: CASSLGGGITRQETQYF. Full variable domain (rest looked up from reference TRBV7-7 and TRBJ2-5): GAGVSQSPRYKVTKRGQDVTLRCDPISSHATLYWYQQALGQGPEFLTYFNYEAQPDKSGLPSDRFSAERPEGSISTLTIQRTEQRDSAMYRCASSLGGGITRQETQYFGPGTRLLVL.

J is TRBJ1-1 and V is TRBV5-4, with unresolved D. This CDR3 has 15 residues. Germline V lookup: CDR1 SGHNT, CDR2 YYREEE (reference sequence). Trimming shortened V by 2 bases and J by 1 base, and 12 bases separated the two germline ends. CDR3 sequence reads: CASSLVGTRNTEAFF. The CDR3, as DNA: TGTGCCAGCAGCTTAGTGGGCACGAGGAACACTGAAGCTTTCTTT.

The chain is built from TRBV5-5 and TRBJ1-2; 8 positions match TRBD1. The trim removed 3 bases at V and 7 bases at J, leaving 5 bases unmatched. CDR3 length: 13 residues. Germline CDR1 is SGHKS and CDR2 is YYEKEE (reference sequence). The CDR3 spells CASSSSDRGGYTF. CDR3 in DNA: TGTGCCAGCAGCTCATCTGACAGGGGTGGCTACACCTTC.

A few counts support this clone. The rearrangement joins TRBV5-1 to TRBJ1-5, with a weak D call TRBD1 (5 bases). Germline CDR1 reads SGHRS; CDR2 reads YFSETQ. V lost 0 bases and J 3 bases, leaving 7 bases between the germline ends. The CDR3 runs to 14 residues. CDR3 in DNA: TGCGCCAGCAGCTTGGCAGGGATCAATCAGCCCCAGCATTTT. Protein product: CASSLAGINQPQHF. The full variable domain, completed using reference TRBV5-1 and TRBJ1-5, is KAGVTQTPRYLIKTRGQQVTLSCSPISGHRSVSWYQQTPGQGLQFLFEYFSETQRNKGNFPGRFSGRQFSNSRSEMNVSTLELGDSALYLCASSLAGINQPQHFGDGTRLSIL.

J is TRBJ2-3 and V is TRBV7-9; 12 nucleotides line up with TRBD2. The CDR3 contains 16 residues. Per germline, CDR1 SEHNR and CDR2 FQNEAQ (reference sequence). With 7 bases clipped from V and 4 bases from J, the junction kept 9 bases outside the gene matches. The CDR3 protein is CASTAGLAGIPDTQYF. The CDR3, as DNA: TGTGCCAGCACCGCTGGACTAGCGGGGATCCCAGATACGCAGTATTTT.

This sequence joins TRBV5-5 and TRBJ2-7; TRBD1 agrees at 8 bases. The CDR3 has 14 residues. V lost 4 bases and J lost 1; bases outside the gene matches: 4. Germline CDR1 SGHKS, CDR2 YYEKEE (reference sequence). The CDR3: CASSRGQASYEQYF. CDR3 bases: TGTGCCAGCAGCCGGGGACAGGCGTCCTACGAGCAGTACTTC.

The table lists this clone with a count of one. The V call is TRBV19, the J call TRBJ1-5; D is unresolved. Trimming left V 5 bases short and J 1 base short, with 12 bases between. The CDR3 runs to 15 residues. Germline CDR1 and CDR2: LNHDA and SQIVND (reference sequence). The CDR3 here is CASSPQSASNQPQHF. CDR3 bases: TGTGCCAGTAGTCCCCAGAGTGCCAGCAATCAGCCCCAGCATTTT.

This rearrangement joins TRBV29-1 to TRBJ2-7; 7 bases agree with TRBD1. The germline CDR1 and CDR2 sequences are SQVTM and ANQGSEA. Germline trimming cut 1 base from V and 5 bases from J; bases unmatched to any gene: 17. CDR3 length equals 17 residues. CDR3 nucleotides: TGCAGCGTTGAAGGGTGGGGCAAGACAGGGCGCTTGGACGAGCAGTACTTC. Translating gives CSVEGWGKTGRLDEQYF.

This clone was seen a handful of times. Mismatch with germline at one junction end may stem from a read error. This chain connects TRBV7-9 to TRBJ1-3, with D possibly being TRBD1 (5 bases). CDR3 size: 10 residues. Germline V gene lookup returns CDR1 SEHNR and CDR2 FQNEAQ (reference sequence). The CDR3 region has the DNA TGTGCCAGCAGCTTAGCGGGACTCGAATTT. It codes for CASSLAGLEF.

The chain recombines TRBV7-9 with TRBJ1-2; D possibly corresponds to TRBD1 (5 bases). The V and J ends lost 8 bases and 0 bases respectively, with 19 bases between them. In germline, CDR1 is SEHNR, CDR2 FQNEAQ (reference sequence). The CDR3 runs to 16 residues. Here the CDR3 DNA reads TGTGCCAGCCTCCCCCGCCCGGGGCCAGCTAACTATGGCTACACCTTC. Its protein is CASLPRPGPANYGYTF.